These T cell receptor beta chains were read from a single sample in a study of shared clonotypes between healthy human individuals. Sequencing used immunoSEQ multiplex PCR; TCRdb keeps in-frame clones, though not all of them. The table records about 980,000 clones, 76% of them present only once. Sequencing was performed on memory CD4+ T cells sorted from blood. The receptors stem from a man aged 18 to 29 in good health. Both conserved end residues are part of each CDR3. A D gene is named only where the DNA matches it firmly. Size is stated for part of the rows, as once, few or many counts, or as a class when the clone is expanded.

J	length	size	D	V	CDR3	DNA
TRBJ2-7	17	-	TRBD1	TRBV7-2	CASTHADRGPSGHEQYF	TGTGCCAGCACCCACGCGGACAGGGGCCCCTCAGGCCACGAGCAGTACTTC
TRBJ2-1	13	few	-	TRBV18	CASSLLGPGSEFF	TGTGCCAGCTCACTTTTAGGGCCAGGGAGTGAGTTCTTC
TRBJ1-3	17	-	-	TRBV5-1	CARGEDLIGHSGNTIYF	TGCGCAAGAGGGGAGGATCTAATCGGTCACTCTGGAAACACCATATATTTT
TRBJ2-1	14	once	TRBD2	TRBV7-2	CASSAGASYNEQFF	TGTGCCAGCTCCGCGGGAGCCTCCTACAATGAGCAGTTCTTC
TRBJ2-7	11	few	-	TRBV7-8	CASGASYEQYF	TGTGCCAGCGGGGCCTCCTACGAGCAGTACTTC
TRBJ1-4	11	few	-	TRBV20-1	CSASASEKLFF	TGCAGTGCTAGCGCCAGTGAAAAACTGTTTTTT
TRBJ2-2	16	-	TRBD2	TRBV5-1	CASSLATSGSTGELFF	TGCGCCAGCAGCTTGGCGACTAGCGGGAGCACCGGGGAGCTGTTTTTT
TRBJ2-7	17	-	TRBD2	TRBV7-9	CASSLNLAGERADEQYF	TGTGCCAGCAGCTTAAACCTAGCGGGAGAACGGGCCGACGAGCAGTACTTC
TRBJ1-2	16	few	-	TRBV5-6	CASSPGGGGDSIGYTF	TGTGCCAGCAGCCCTGGGGGGGGCGGAGACTCGATAGGCTACACCTTC
TRBJ2-2	17	-	-	TRBV21-1	CASSKTRGRLNTGELFF	TGTGCCAGCAGCAAAACCCGTGGCAGGCTGAACACCGGGGAGCTGTTTTTT
TRBJ1-2	15	-	TRBD1	TRBV18	CASSLAGTGDYGYTF	TGTGCCAGCTCACTCGCCGGGACAGGGGACTATGGCTACACCTTC
TRBJ2-5	17	-	TRBD1	TRBV2	CASRPGTGVSWRETQYF	TGTGCCAGCAGACCCGGGACAGGCGTTTCCTGGCGGGAGACCCAGTACTTC
TRBJ1-1	15	-	-	TRBV5-5	CASSFGGGRNTEAFF	TGTGCCAGCAGCTTCGGCGGGGGTCGGAACACTGAAGCTTTCTTT
TRBJ1-1	14	few	-	TRBV7-9	CASSSRGLNTEAFF	TGTGCCAGCAGCTCACGGGGGTTGAACACTGAAGCTTTCTTT
TRBJ2-1	16	-	TRBD2	TRBV10-3	CAISRTSGSAYNEQFF	TGTGCCATCAGCCGGACTAGCGGGAGTGCCTACAATGAGCAGTTCTTC
TRBJ2-5	14	-	TRBD2	TRBV25-1	CASSDQRGVETQYF	TGTGCCAGCAGTGACCAGCGGGGAGTAGAGACCCAGTACTTC
TRBJ2-2	14	few	-	TRBV4-3	CASSHGVGAGELFF	TGCGCCAGCAGCCATGGGGTAGGGGCCGGGGAGCTGTTTTTT
TRBJ1-1	14	-	-	TRBV5-1	CASSLEAGDTEAFF	TGCGCCAGCAGCTTGGAGGCAGGTGACACTGAAGCTTTCTTT
TRBJ2-5	13	-	-	TRBV6-1	CASSGRGAGAQYF	TGTGCCAGCAGTGGTCGGGGGGCAGGGGCCCAGTACTTC
TRBJ2-4	20	-	TRBD2	TRBV28	CASSPFLAGGLSSAKNIQYF	TGTGCCAGCAGTCCCTTTCTAGCGGGGGGCCTGTCCTCAGCCAAAAACATTCAGTACTTC
TRBJ2-7	13	-	-	TRBV4-1	CASSQDRFQGQYF	TGCGCCAGCAGCCAAGATCGGTTCCAGGGGCAGTACTTC
TRBJ1-4	15	-	TRBD1	TRBV7-8	CASSLAGQGNEKLFF	TGTGCCAGCAGCTTAGCGGGACAGGGGAATGAAAAACTGTTTTTT
TRBJ2-1	15	-	-	TRBV5-6	CASSPVLAPYNEQFF	TGTGCCAGCAGCCCCGTTTTAGCCCCATACAATGAGCAGTTCTTC
TRBJ1-3	13	-	-	TRBV14	CASSQDLRNTIYF	TGTGCCAGCAGCCAAGATCTGAGAAACACCATATATTTT
TRBJ2-3	15	-	-	TRBV7-2	CASSLAVGGADTQYF	TGTGCCAGCAGCTTAGCGGTTGGGGGAGCGGATACGCAGTATTTT
TRBJ1-6	15	-	-	TRBV7-8	CASSLAGLYNSPLHF	TGTGCCAGCAGCTTAGCCGGGCTATATAATTCACCCCTCCACTTT
TRBJ1-2	13	-	-	TRBV9	CASSPDREYGYTF	TGTGCCAGCAGCCCCGACAGAGAGTATGGCTACACCTTC
TRBJ2-2	14	-	-	TRBV7-2	CASSASWGTGELFF	TGTGCCAGCAGCGCCTCATGGGGCACCGGGGAGCTGTTTTTT
TRBJ2-7	15	-	TRBD2	TRBV6-5	CASSSRRLAGDQQYF	TGTGCCAGCAGTTCCCGAAGACTAGCGGGAGACCAGCAGTACTTC
TRBJ1-6	14	-	-	TRBV5-6	CASSSGHPNSPLHF	TGTGCCAGCAGCTCGGGACACCCAAATTCACCCCTCCACTTT
TRBJ2-3	13	-	-	TRBV6-4	CASSDNGLGTQYF	TGTGCCAGCAGTGACAACGGCTTAGGTACGCAGTATTTT
TRBJ2-7	14	once	-	TRBV6-5	CASSYRVGRDEQYF	TGTGCCAGCAGTTACAGGGTTGGTAGGGACGAGCAGTACTTC
TRBJ1-2	13	-	-	TRBV30	CAWTFVGHYGYTF	TGTGCCTGGACCTTTGTGGGGCACTATGGCTACACCTTC
TRBJ1-2	13	-	TRBD1	TRBV15	CATSIQKGAGYTF	TGTGCCACCAGCATCCAAAAGGGGGCTGGCTACACCTTC
TRBJ2-3	16	once	TRBD2	TRBV27	CASSARTSGGLGAQYF	TGTGCCAGCAGTGCGAGGACTAGCGGGGGACTAGGGGCGCAGTATTTT
TRBJ2-2	12	-	-	TRBV10-2	CASSGGGRELFF	TGCGCCAGCAGTGGAGGAGGGCGGGAGCTGTTTTTT
TRBJ1-1	14	-	-	TRBV30	CAWSGQVMNTEAFF	TGTGCCTGGAGTGGTCAGGTTATGAACACTGAAGCTTTCTTT
TRBJ1-1	16	few	-	TRBV5-6	CASSLGPMGAPTEAFF	TGTGCCAGCAGCTTGGGACCGATGGGGGCGCCCACTGAAGCTTTCTTT
TRBJ2-1	15	few	-	TRBV29-1	CSAGVSGPSYNEQFF	TGCAGCGCCGGTGTTAGCGGCCCCTCCTACAATGAGCAGTTCTTC
TRBJ2-3	12	-	-	TRBV7-2	CASSQNTDTQYF	TGTGCCAGCAGCCAAAACACAGATACGCAGTATTTT
TRBJ1-5	13	-	-	TRBV7-9	CASSLEDQQPQHF	TGTGCCAGCAGCTTAGAGGATCAGCAGCCCCAGCATTTT
TRBJ2-3	14	-	-	TRBV19	CASSIDSSTDTQYF	TGTGCCAGTAGTATAGACTCATCAACAGATACGCAGTATTTT
TRBJ2-1	17	many	TRBD2	TRBV4-1	CASSQAKLAGGGNEQFF	TGCGCCAGCAGCCAGGCAAAACTAGCGGGAGGAGGCAATGAGCAGTTCTTC
TRBJ2-5	15	-	TRBD1	TRBV13	CASSLRQGVGETQYF	TGTGCCAGCAGCCTCCGACAGGGGGTGGGTGAGACCCAGTACTTC
TRBJ1-6	16	-	-	TRBV5-6	CASSLGVWGNGSPLHF	TGTGCCAGCAGCTTGGGGGTTTGGGGTAACGGTTCACCCCTCCACTTT
TRBJ2-5	13	-	TRBD1	TRBV6-1	CASSGTGTGTQYF	TGTGCCAGCAGTGGGACAGGGACGGGGACCCAGTACTTC
TRBJ2-7	19	-	TRBD1	TRBV11-2	CASSFFGRQGTPNSYEQYF	TGTGCCAGCAGCTTTTTCGGAAGACAGGGCACCCCGAACTCCTACGAGCAGTACTTC
TRBJ2-7	12	many	-	TRBV2	CASSLDIYEQYF	TGTGCCAGCAGCCTCGACATCTACGAGCAGTACTTC